This T cell receptor beta chain was captured by sequencing in a study of blood T cells in healthy people across ages. Study results and caveats: Donor CMV status, an unknown factor, possibly confounded changes in expanded clonotypes. Per million T cells, TCR beta diversity dropped roughly linearly as age increased.

Alongside a J-beta primer mix, a sample-barcoded 5' primer served in a second PCR lasting about 6 to 12 cycles. Tagging of each cDNA molecule was performed by a template-switch adaptor with 12 random nucleotides. In TCRdb, the 5' RACE reads were re-called with MiXCR into one record per CDR3 protein. This sample has roughly 1.9 million distinct CDR3 sequences; around 40% occur once, and the top ten carry roughly 23%. CDR1 and CDR2 (germline): SGHDT, YYEEEE. The CDR3 is made up of 14 amino acids. On this clonotype: Its antigen is still unknown.

This chain links TRBV5-6 with TRBJ2-4; D possibly uses TRBD1 or TRBD2 (5 bases each). The better agreement between TRBJ2-7 and the DNA end casts doubt on the J call. The sequenced sample was blood. This TCR derives from a human donor in good health. CDR3 amino acids: CASSLGGDVYEQYF. CDR3 nucleotide sequence: TGTGCCAGCAGCTTGGGAGGGGATGTCTACGAGCAGTACTTC.